This T cell receptor beta chain stems from a study of T cells in Graves' hyperthyroidism and ophthalmopathy. The CDR3 totals 14 residues. J gave up 9 bases and V 5 bases, and 9 bases lay outside the gene matches. CDR1 and CDR2 (germline): SGHAT, FQNNGV. TCR beta CDR3 region amplification was performed from RNA transcripts. With the HTBI primer set, the TCR CDR3 went through a first round of RT-PCR. One entry per CDR3 protein, called by TCRdb with MiXCR from the multiplex PCR reads. The table includes a few hundred thousand distinct CDR3 sequences, 15% to 18% detected once. This clonotype was picked up many times.

The chain uses TRBV11-2 and TRBJ2-2, with 7 bases identical to TRBD2. The sequence derives from a woman in her thirties with Graves' hyperthyroidism. Sequencing was performed on blood. Written as DNA, the CDR3 is TGTGCCAGCAGCCCGACTAGCAGTATCCGGGAGCTGTTTTTT. It yields the protein CASSPTSSIRELFF.